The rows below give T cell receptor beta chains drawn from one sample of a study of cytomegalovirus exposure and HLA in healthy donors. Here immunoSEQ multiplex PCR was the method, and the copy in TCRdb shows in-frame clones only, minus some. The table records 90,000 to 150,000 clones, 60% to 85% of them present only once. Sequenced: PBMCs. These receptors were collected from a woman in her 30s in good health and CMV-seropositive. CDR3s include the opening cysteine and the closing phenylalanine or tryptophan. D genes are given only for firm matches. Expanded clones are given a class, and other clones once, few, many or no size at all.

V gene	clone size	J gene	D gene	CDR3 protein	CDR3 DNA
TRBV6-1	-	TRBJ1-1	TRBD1	CASNGIRGDTEAFF	TGTGCCAGCAACGGAATCAGGGGGGACACTGAAGCTTTCTTT
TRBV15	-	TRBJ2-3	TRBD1	CATGTGTTTDTQYF	TGTGCCACCGGGACAGGGACAACCACAGATACGCAGTATTTT
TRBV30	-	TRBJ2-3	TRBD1	CAWSTRTGGMDTQYF	TGTGCCTGGAGTACGAGGACAGGGGGGATGGATACGCAGTATTTT
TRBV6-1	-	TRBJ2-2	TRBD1	CASAGTGGIGELFF	TGTGCCAGTGCCGGGACAGGGGGCATCGGGGAGCTGTTTTTT
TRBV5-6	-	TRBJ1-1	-	CASSLTGDEFGRTEAFF	TGTGCCAGCAGCTTGACAGGAGACGAATTCGGACGGACTGAAGCTTTCTTT
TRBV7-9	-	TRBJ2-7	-	CASRVSGSSYEQYF	TGTGCCAGCAGGGTTAGCGGTTCCTCCTACGAGCAGTACTTC
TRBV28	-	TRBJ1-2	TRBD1	CASSLGTGGYGYTF	TGTGCCAGCAGTTTAGGGACAGGGGGATATGGCTACACCTTC
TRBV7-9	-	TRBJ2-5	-	CASSGLKPGGPTETQYF	TGTGCCAGCAGCGGTCTCAAGCCCGGGGGGCCAACGGAGACCCAGTACTTC
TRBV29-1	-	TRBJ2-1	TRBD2	CSVVVSGGVSYNEQFF	TGCAGCGTTGTGGTCTCCGGGGGGGTTAGCTACAATGAGCAGTTCTTC
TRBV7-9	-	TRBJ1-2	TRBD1	CASSLAGQGDGYTF	TGTGCCAGCAGCTTAGCGGGACAGGGTGACGGCTACACCTTC
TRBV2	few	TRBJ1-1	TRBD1	CASSQQGPMNTEAFF	TGTGCCAGCAGCCAACAGGGGCCTATGAACACTGAAGCTTTCTTT
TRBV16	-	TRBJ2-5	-	CASSRRRLGQETQYF	TGTGCCAGCAGCCGCAGACGGCTCGGGCAAGAGACCCAGTACTTC
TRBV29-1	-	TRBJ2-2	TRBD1	CSATGTNTGELFF	TGCAGCGCGACAGGGACGAACACCGGGGAGCTGTTTTTT
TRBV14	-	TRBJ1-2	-	CASSPIWSQTHGYTF	TGTGCCAGCAGCCCAATATGGTCGCAAACTCATGGCTACACCTTC
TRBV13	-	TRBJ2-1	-	CASNSRTAYNEQFF	TGTGCCAGCAACTCCAGGACTGCCTACAATGAGCAGTTCTTC
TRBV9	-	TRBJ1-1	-	CASSTRPGHGNTEAFF	TGTGCCAGCAGCACTCGACCGGGACACGGGAACACTGAAGCTTTCTTT
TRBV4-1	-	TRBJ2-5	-	CASSQFKGGAGIQETQYF	TGCGCCAGCAGCCAATTTAAAGGGGGAGCGGGGATACAAGAGACCCAGTACTTC
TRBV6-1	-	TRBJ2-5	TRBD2	CASREGLAGGQYF	TGTGCCAGCAGGGAGGGACTCGCGGGAGGGCAGTACTTC
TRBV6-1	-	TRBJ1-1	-	CASSLREGMNTEAFF	TGTGCCAGCAGCCTCAGGGAGGGTATGAACACTGAAGCTTTCTTT
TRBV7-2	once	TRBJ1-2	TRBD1	CASSSPGTGYGYTF	TGTGCCAGCAGCTCACCCGGGACAGGGTATGGCTACACCTTC
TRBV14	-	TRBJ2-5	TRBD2	CASSLTSGGAVQKIQETQYF	TGTGCCAGCAGCCTCACTAGCGGGGGGGCCGTTCAAAAAATACAAGAGACCCAGTACTTC
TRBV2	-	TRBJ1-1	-	CASGQPDSPREAFF	TGTGCCAGCGGACAGCCGGACAGCCCGCGGGAAGCTTTCTTT
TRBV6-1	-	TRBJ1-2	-	CASSEAPELRGYTF	TGTGCCAGCAGTGAAGCCCCTGAACTCCGTGGCTACACCTTC
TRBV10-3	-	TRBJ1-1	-	CAIQQGDGTEAFF	TGTGCCATCCAACAGGGAGATGGCACTGAAGCTTTCTTT
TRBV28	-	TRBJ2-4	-	CASTTRAKNIQYF	TGTGCCAGCACCACCAGAGCCAAAAACATTCAGTACTTC
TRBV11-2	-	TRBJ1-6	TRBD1	CASSSTRAGGLKNSPLHF	TGTGCCAGCAGCTCCACTAGGGCAGGGGGCTTGAAGAATTCACCCCTCCACTTT